These 18 T cell receptor beta chains were sequenced from one sample in a study of CD8 T cells in ankylosing spondylitis. Study-wide findings and caveats: Among TCR beta sequences, a motif of about 8 highly homologous variants appeared characteristic of ankylosing spondylitis blood.

Using its own MiXCR run on the 5' RACE reads, TCRdb lists one record per CDR3 protein. This sample yields around 440,000 distinct CDR3 sequences, of which 17% are seen a single time; approximately 1% belongs to the top ten. What these receptors recognize is not known. Sequencing was performed on blood, either unsorted or a sorted T cell fraction (not recorded which). The receptors originated from a male donor with ankylosing spondylitis.

This clonotype was detected many times. The chain is built from TRBV4-3 and TRBJ2-5; unclear D gene. The germline V and J ends were trimmed by 0 bases and 7 bases, with 9 bases remaining between them. CDR1 is LGHNA, CDR2 YSLEER, per germline. CDR3 size: 13 residues. CDR3 DNA sequence: TGCGCCAGCAGCCAAGAAGGGATTGGGACCCAGTACTTC. This sequence encodes CASSQEGIGTQYF.

This clonotype was found many times. The rearrangement uses TRBV9 and TRBJ1-4; maybe TRBD1 (6 bases). The CDR3 spans 15 residues. The germline V gene encodes CDR1 SGDLS and CDR2 YYNGEE. Trimming removed 4 bases from V and 4 bases from J, with 14 bases in between. Here the CDR3 DNA reads TGTGCCAGCAGCCCGCCCGGGGGCGGTAATGAAAAACTGTTTTTT. It translates to CASSPPGGGNEKLFF.

This clonotype was counted at least ten times. The chain joins TRBV7-2 to TRBJ1-2; 8 bases fit TRBD1. CDR3 size: 16 residues. After removal of 2 bases from V and 5 bases from J, the junction contained 10 bases not matched to a gene. Germline CDR1 SGHTA, CDR2 FQGNSA. The CDR3 DNA follows: TGTGCCAGCAGCTTAAAAGGACAGGGTAGAATTTATGGCTACACCTTC. Translating it yields CASSLKGQGRIYGYTF.

This clonotype was seen a handful of times. The chain uses TRBV4-2 and TRBJ2-3; 12 positions agree with TRBD2. The CDR3 is made up of 20 amino acids. The germline V gene has CDR1 LGHNA and CDR2 YNFKEQ. With V trimmed by 1 base and J by 1 base, 12 bases remained unmatched. This CDR3 reads CASSQVRASGRAPGTDTQYF. CDR3 DNA sequence: TGTGCCAGCAGCCAAGTGAGGGCTAGCGGGAGGGCCCCGGGCACAGATACGCAGTATTTT.

Of note for this clonotype: Germline and junction disagree at one end, which may indicate a read error. V usage is TRBV7-9 and J usage is TRBJ1-5; 7 bases are shared with TRBD1. The CDR3 totals 15 residues. Germline values: CDR1 SEHNR, CDR2 FQNEAQ (reference sequence). The CDR3 DNA is TGTGCCAGCAGCCTTGACAGGGAACCCAATCGGCCCCAGCATTTT. This translates into CASSLDREPNRPQHF.

This clonotype appeared a few times. The V gene is TRBV27, the J gene TRBJ2-3; D not certain. V shed 5 bases and J shed 7 bases, with 10 bases lying between them. The CDR3 totals 12 residues. CDR1 and CDR2 from the germline V gene are MNHEY and SMNVEV (reference sequence). CDR3 sequence reads: CASSKDPNTQYF. CDR3 nucleotide sequence: TGTGCCAGCAGTAAGGACCCCAATACGCAGTATTTT.

The chain employs TRBV6-4 and TRBJ2-3; 11 bases map to TRBD1. This CDR3 comprises 16 residues. V lost 9 bases, J lost 5 bases, and 13 bases stayed unmatched. Germline V lookup: CDR1 MRHNA, CDR2 SNTAGT. The CDR3 sequence: CARAGTGGRGKDTQYF. CDR3 bases: TGTGCCAGGGCCGGGACAGGGGGACGGGGGAAAGATACGCAGTATTTT.

Only a few counts were recorded for this clonotype. The genes are TRBV11-2 and TRBJ2-5; 9 bases fit TRBD1. The CDR3 has 19 residues. Per germline, CDR1 SGHAT and CDR2 FQNNGV. V was clipped by 1 base and J by 1 base; unmatched bases: 13. DNA of the CDR3: TGTGCCAGCAGCTTAGGGGGACAGGGCGGAGGGAGTCTCCAAGAGACCCAGTACTTC. This translates into CASSLGGQGGGSLQETQYF.

The rearrangement joins TRBV5-1 to TRBJ1-4; D perhaps matches TRBD1 (6 bases). Trimming shortened V by 1 base and J by 0 bases, and 13 bases separated the two germline ends. The CDR3 consists of 17 residues. Looked up from germline, CDR1 is SGHRS and CDR2 is YFSETQ. CDR3 DNA: TGCGCCAGCAGCTTGCGCCCAACAGGGTCAACTAATGAAAAACTGTTTTTT. Its protein product is CASSLRPTGSTNEKLFF. Drawing the rest from reference TRBV5-1 and TRBJ1-4, the complete variable domain is KAGVTQTPRYLIKTRGQQVTLSCSPISGHRSVSWYQQTPGQGLQFLFEYFSETQRNKGNFPGRFSGRQFSNSRSEMNVSTLELGDSALYLCASSLRPTGSTNEKLFFGSGTQLSVL.

This clonotype has at least ten counts. The chain links TRBV5-1 to TRBJ2-2; D is possibly TRBD1 or TRBD2 (5 bases each). There are 15 residues in the CDR3. V was cut by 1 base and J by 1 base, with 8 bases left in between. Germline CDR1 is SGHRS and CDR2 is YFSETQ. CDR3 sequence reads: CASSLRGVNTGELFF. The CDR3 DNA is TGCGCCAGCAGCTTGCGAGGGGTGAACACCGGGGAGCTGTTTTTT.

Worth noting for this clonotype: A clone one base away is much larger, so this may be a read error. The J gene is TRBJ1-2, the V gene TRBV10-3; D call uncertain. The CDR3 extends over 11 amino acids. The germline CDR1 and CDR2 sequences are ENHRY and SYGVKD. CDR3 sequence (DNA): TGTGCCATCACGCCCTCCGATGGCTGCACCTTC. Translation: CAITPSDGCTF.

This clonotype was found a few times. This rearrangement joins TRBV2 to TRBJ2-5; D is perhaps TRBD2 (6 bases). In germline, CDR1 is SNHLY, CDR2 FYNNEI. V was clipped by 4 bases and J by 6 bases, with 12 bases between them. The CDR3 has 13 amino acids. CDR3 in DNA: TGTGCCAGCAGTGGAGTAGCGGAGAAGACCCAGTACTTC. Residues: CASSGVAEKTQYF.

This clonotype has more than one count but fewer than ten. The chain employs TRBV18 and TRBJ2-1; no clear D gene. This CDR3 is 13 amino acids long. Germline loops: CDR1 KGHSH, CDR2 LQKENI. V lost 2 bases and J 8 bases, leaving 10 bases between the germline ends. As DNA, the CDR3 is TGTGCCAGCTCACCAGGTAGAACCCATGAGCAGTTCTTC. This gives the protein CASSPGRTHEQFF.

The V call is TRBV7-2, the J call TRBJ2-1, with 10 nucleotides matching TRBD2. V lost 2 bases to trimming and J lost 9 bases; unmatched junction nucleotides: 13. The CDR3 is 17 amino acids. Germline V gene lookup returns CDR1 SGHTA and CDR2 FQGNSA. CDR3 sequence (DNA): TGTGCCAGCAGCTTAAGGGGATTAGCGGGAGGAGAGGGTGAGCAGTTCTTC. This codes for CASSLRGLAGGEGEQFF.

This chain connects TRBV7-9 to TRBJ1-3; D is unclear. CDR1 and CDR2 (germline): SEHNR, FQNEAQ (reference sequence). The ends were cut back, 7 bases at V and 0 bases at J, with 13 bases in the middle. CDR3 length: 15 residues. The CDR3 DNA reads TGTGCCAGCACCTACACAGAGAGCTCTGGAAACACCATATATTTT. As protein: CASTYTESSGNTIYF.

This clonotype was counted only a few times. This chain connects TRBV19 to TRBJ2-1, with 8 nucleotides matching TRBD1. The CDR3 is 13 amino acids. Germline V CDR1 and CDR2: LNHDA, SQIVND (reference sequence). With 5 bases clipped from V and 10 bases from J, the junction kept 7 bases outside the gene matches. The CDR3 spells CASSRQGKEEQFF. CDR3 DNA: TGTGCCAGTAGTCGACAGGGGAAGGAGGAGCAGTTCTTC.

Many counts were recorded for this clonotype. The V gene is TRBV5-5, the J gene TRBJ2-2, with a tentative D call TRBD1 (5 bases). Germline lookup yields CDR1 SGHKS and CDR2 YYEKEE (reference sequence). Trimming took 4 bases from V and 0 from J, leaving 10 bases between them. This CDR3 region has 15 residues. The CDR3 loop reads CASSLDTPNTGELFF. As DNA, the CDR3 is TGTGCCAGCAGCCTGGACACACCGAACACCGGGGAGCTGTTTTTT.

This chain joins TRBV5-1 and TRBJ2-6; D is possibly TRBD2 (5 bases). The CDR3 contains 16 residues. With 4 bases removed from V and 0 bases from J, the gap between germline ends came to 11 bases. Per the germline V gene, CDR1 is SGHRS and CDR2 is YFSETQ. The CDR3 nucleotides read TGCGCCAGCAGCATAGGACTGAGCTCTGGGGCCAACGTCCTGACTTTC. Amino acids: CASSIGLSSGANVLTF.